The entry that follows covers one T cell receptor beta chain sequence. What it recognizes is unknown. This entry comes from a study of vaccination and CD4 T cells after COVID-19. The overall study: Convalescent patients were SARS-CoV-2 positive by nasal swab PCR; several mild, one severe.

The CDR3 runs 17 residues. V gave up 4 bases and J gave up 0 bases; unmatched junction bases: 6. CDR1 and CDR2 (germline): MNHEY, SVGAGI. Sequencing of cultured CD4+ T cell DNA used the Oncomine TCR Beta short-read assay. TCRdb re-called the PCR reads with MiXCR, one entry per CDR3 protein. Among 25,000 to 30,000 distinct CDR3 sequences listed, around a third were seen once. Indicated time point: late sampling 161 to 241 days after vaccination in a few convalescent patients. Treatment described: roughly ten-day PBMC culture with coronavirus spike peptide pools or control peptides (ViraFEST assay). The sequence was collected from a human donor who had recovered from COVID-19. The V gene is TRBV6-5, the J gene TRBJ2-7, with TRBD2 identical over 13 bases. The sequencing used CD4+ T cells from blood, cultured in vitro, collected about 7 months after SARS-CoV-2 vaccination. The DNA of the CDR3 is TGTGCCAGCAGTTGGACTAGCGGGGGCAAGGTCTCCTACGAGCAGTACTTC. Translated: CASSWTSGGKVSYEQYF.